The 25 T cell receptor beta chains listed next were all sequenced from one sample in a study of blood T cell repertoires in COVID-19. Here immunoSEQ multiplex PCR was the method, and the copy in TCRdb shows in-frame clones only, minus some. The repertoire holds nearly 350,000 clones, with around four fifths as singletons. The specimen sequenced was peripheral blood. The origin of the receptors is a man in his thirties or forties with active or convalescent COVID-19.

The V gene is TRBV6-5, the J gene TRBJ1-3, with 8 bases aligning to TRBD1. With V trimmed by 5 bases and J by 8 bases, 8 bases remained unmatched. The CDR3 loop spans 14 amino acids. The germline V gene has CDR1 MNHEY and CDR2 SVGAGI. CDR3 sequence (DNA): TGTGCCAGCAGTACCGGGACAGGTAGAGACACCATATATTTT. Its protein is CASSTGTGRDTIYF.

The chain links TRBV24-1 to TRBJ2-2; D call uncertain. The V gene's germline CDR1 is KGHDR and CDR2 SFDVKD. The CDR3 length is 13 residues. The V and J ends lost 5 bases and 6 bases respectively, with 9 bases between them. The CDR3 spells CATSAGFSGELFF. CDR3 coding DNA: TGTGCCACCAGTGCGGGTTTCTCCGGGGAGCTGTTTTTT.

The V and J genes are TRBV11-2 and TRBJ2-3; D call uncertain. Trimming shortened V by 5 bases and J by 0 bases, and 12 bases separated the two germline ends. Per germline, CDR1 SGHAT and CDR2 FQNNGV. The CDR3 runs to 15 residues. Here the CDR3 reads CASSRLGASTDTQYF. CDR3 nucleotide sequence: TGTGCCAGCAGCCGACTTGGAGCTAGCACAGATACGCAGTATTTT.

The chain carries TRBV29-1 and TRBJ2-7; 7 bases are a match to TRBD1. In germline, CDR1 is SQVTM, CDR2 ANQGSEA. This CDR3 comprises 15 residues. Trimming at V came to 3 bases and at J to 1 base, leaving 9 bases not matched to a gene. The CDR3 reads CSVEGRGYYSYEQYF. Written as DNA, the CDR3 is TGCAGCGTTGAGGGCAGGGGGTATTATTCCTACGAGCAGTACTTC.

The chain combines TRBV14 with TRBJ2-1; 13 bases match TRBD2. This CDR3 has 15 residues. Germline V gene sequence: CDR1 SGHDN, CDR2 FVKESK. Trimming removed 1 base from V and 6 bases from J; junction bases left unmatched: 0. CDR3 region: CASSQGTSGSNEQFF. CDR3 DNA sequence: TGTGCCAGCAGCCAAGGGACTAGCGGGAGCAATGAGCAGTTCTTC.

This rearrangement joins TRBV19 to TRBJ2-2; 8 bases are a match to TRBD1. CDR1 LNHDA and CDR2 SQIVND come from the germline V gene (reference sequence). J lost 5 bases, V lost 5 bases, and 10 bases had no gene match. The CDR3 runs 16 residues. This CDR3 reads CASSSRGQGKTGELFF. Here the CDR3 DNA reads TGTGCCAGTAGTTCCAGGGGGCAAGGGAAGACCGGGGAGCTGTTTTTT.

This rearrangement joins TRBV4-3 to TRBJ2-4; 11 bases line up with TRBD2. This CDR3 region has 17 residues. The trim removed 1 base at V and 0 bases at J, leaving 2 bases unmatched. Germline V gives CDR1 LGHNA, CDR2 YSLEER. CDR3 amino acids: CASSQVTSGVAKNIQYF. In DNA, the CDR3 is TGCGCCAGCAGCCAAGTGACTAGCGGGGTAGCCAAAAACATTCAGTACTTC.

This clone was detected once. The chain employs TRBV5-1 and TRBJ2-5; 10 positions match TRBD1. V shed 5 bases, J shed 4 bases, and the junction held 5 bases outside the gene matches. The CDR3 covers 14 residues. Germline V gene data show CDR1 as SGHRS and CDR2 as YFSETQ. The CDR3 loop is CASRSTGGGETQYF. The DNA of the CDR3 is TGCGCCAGCAGGTCGACAGGGGGCGGAGAGACCCAGTACTTC.

This chain connects TRBV5-4 to TRBJ2-5, with D hard to call. The CDR3 consists of 13 residues. CDR1 and CDR2 from the germline V gene are SGHNT and YYREEE (reference sequence). Trimming took off 4 bases at V and 5 bases at J, with 12 bases between the two ends. The CDR3 nucleotides are TGTGCCAGCAGCGCGACCCAGGCGGAGACCCAGTACTTC. Residues: CASSATQAETQYF. The full variable domain, in which reference TRBV5-4 and TRBJ2-5 provide the parts outside the CDR3, is ETGVTQSPTHLIKTRGQQVTLRCSSQSGHNTVSWYQQALGQGPQFIFQYYREEENGRGNFPPRFSGLQFPNYSSELNVNALELDDSALYLCASSATQAETQYFGPGTRLLVL.

CDR3 sequence: CASSPYTERGRNEQFF. The DNA of the CDR3 is TGTGCCAGCAGCCCATATACTGAGAGGGGGCGAAATGAGCAGTTCTTC. The chain has TRBV7-8 and TRBJ2-1; 7 nucleotides align to TRBD1. This CDR3 is built from 16 residues. Germline V lookup: CDR1 SGHVS, CDR2 FQNEAQ. V lost 5 bases to trimming and J lost 7 bases; unmatched junction nucleotides: 14.

In its sample, this clone was seen once. J is TRBJ2-7 and V is TRBV7-8, with D tentatively TRBD1 (5 bases). V was shortened by 4 bases and J by 5 bases, with 12 bases between the two germline ends. The CDR3 runs 13 residues. Germline CDR1 SGHVS, CDR2 FQNEAQ. This chain's CDR3 is CASSYGQDDEQYF. As DNA, the CDR3 is TGTGCCAGCAGCTACGGACAAGACGACGAGCAGTACTTC.

The V call is TRBV5-4, the J call TRBJ2-5, with 12 bases aligning to TRBD2. Per germline, CDR1 SGHNT and CDR2 YYREEE (reference sequence). V shed 3 bases and J 2 bases; nucleotides not matched to a gene: 5. The CDR3 has 16 residues. CDR3 sequence reads: CASSYAGTSGQETQYF. The CDR3, as DNA: TGTGCCAGCAGCTACGCCGGGACTAGCGGGCAAGAGACCCAGTACTTC.

This clone was seen many times. This chain joins TRBV29-1 and TRBJ2-1; TRBD1 matches at 9 bases. CDR1 is SQVTM and CDR2 is ANQGSEA in the germline V gene. CDR3 size: 13 residues. Unmatched junction bases numbered 4, after V lost 4 bases and J lost 6 bases. The CDR3 spells CSVVQGAGNEQFF. The DNA of the CDR3 is TGCAGCGTTGTACAGGGGGCGGGCAATGAGCAGTTCTTC.

This chain links TRBV4-1 with TRBJ2-2, with a tentative D call TRBD1 (5 bases). This CDR3 region has 16 residues. The germline V gene has CDR1 MGHRA and CDR2 YSYEKL. The germline V and J ends were trimmed by 4 bases and 3 bases, with 15 bases remaining between them. The CDR3 DNA sequence: TGCGCCAGCAGCCCAGGGCCCCTGGTCGACACCGGGGAGCTGTTTTTT. This codes for CASSPGPLVDTGELFF.

V usage is TRBV6-5 and J usage is TRBJ1-1; D is possibly TRBD1 (6 bases). Germline-derived CDR1 and CDR2 are MNHEY and SVGAGI. The length of the CDR3 is 15 residues. Trimming pared 2 bases from V and 6 bases from J, leaving 16 bases between. CDR3 sequence reads: CASSYGGQPMAEAFF. Here the CDR3 DNA reads TGTGCCAGCAGTTACGGTGGACAGCCGATGGCTGAAGCTTTCTTT.

The chain couples TRBV9 to TRBJ2-7; D might be TRBD2 (6 bases). The CDR3 is made up of 15 amino acids. With 4 bases removed from V and 3 bases from J, the gap between germline ends came to 17 bases. Germline CDR1 and CDR2: SGDLS and YYNGEE. The DNA for the CDR3 is TGTGCCAGCAGCTCAGACGGGGCGGGGAACTACGAGCAGTACTTC. It encodes CASSSDGAGNYEQYF.

This chain uses TRBV19 with TRBJ1-1, with D uncertain. This CDR3 region has 11 residues. Per the germline V gene, CDR1 is LNHDA and CDR2 is SQIVND (reference sequence). The CDR3 DNA follows: TGTGCTGCGGGTGGGAACACTGAAGCTTTCTTT. Residues: CAAGGNTEAFF.

This clone is a singleton in its sample. This chain links TRBV28 with TRBJ1-1; D is undetermined. Trimming pared 8 bases from V and 0 bases from J, leaving 13 bases between. Germline lookup yields CDR1 MDHEN and CDR2 SYDVKM. The CDR3 totals 14 residues. CDR3 in DNA: TGTGCCAGCCTCGAAGCATCCATGAACACTGAAGCTTTCTTT. Encoded protein: CASLEASMNTEAFF.

The V gene is TRBV10-3, the J gene TRBJ2-7; 9 positions agree with TRBD2. The CDR3 is 14 residues long. J lost 0 bases, V lost 11 bases, and 8 bases had no gene match. Germline V gene sequence: CDR1 ENHRY, CDR2 SYGVKD. CDR3 nucleotides: TGTGCCGCATCCCTTAGCGGGGGCTCCTACGAGCAGTACTTC. This sequence encodes CAASLSGGSYEQYF.

This chain uses TRBV11-2 with TRBJ1-1; the D is unclear. Trimming pared 0 bases from V and 8 bases from J, leaving 10 bases between. In germline, CDR1 is SGHAT, CDR2 FQNNGV. The CDR3 covers 13 residues. CDR3 in amino acids: CASSLDRWREAFF. CDR3 nucleotides: TGTGCCAGCAGCTTAGATCGTTGGAGAGAAGCTTTCTTT. The complete variable domain, with remaining parts taken from reference TRBV11-2 and TRBJ1-1, reads EAGVAQSPRYKIIEKRQSVAFWCNPISGHATLYWYQQILGQGPKLLIQFQNNGVVDDSQLPKDRFSAERLKGVDSTLKIQPAKLEDSAVYLCASSLDRWREAFFGQGTRLTVV.

The gene calls are TRBV7-9 and TRBJ1-5; TRBD1 might be the D (5 bases). The CDR3 loop spans 13 amino acids. Germline CDR1 reads SEHNR; CDR2 reads FQNEAQ (reference sequence). V shed 6 bases and J shed 5 bases, with 11 bases lying between them. This CDR3 is CASRDSLDQPQHF. In DNA form, the CDR3 reads TGTGCCAGCAGAGACAGCCTTGATCAGCCCCAGCATTTT.

The rearrangement uses TRBV11-2 and TRBJ1-4, with TRBD1 matching 9 bases. This CDR3 is 14 amino acids long. Germline V CDR1 and CDR2: SGHAT, FQNNGV. V lost 4 bases, J lost 8 bases, and 5 bases stayed unmatched. The CDR3 DNA reads TGTGCCAGCAGCTCCACAGGGGGCTGGGAAAAACTGTTTTTT. This sequence encodes CASSSTGGWEKLFF.

This chain uses TRBV6-2 or TRBV6-3 with TRBJ1-5; 12 positions agree with TRBD1. CDR1 and CDR2 from the germline V gene are MNHEY and SVGEGT. The junction had 10 bases not matched to a gene; V was cut back by 4 bases and J by 0 bases. This CDR3 has 19 residues. The CDR3 spells CASSLKGDRGQNSNQPQHF. The CDR3, as DNA: TGTGCCAGCAGTTTGAAAGGGGACAGGGGGCAGAATAGCAATCAGCCCCAGCATTTT.

The chain joins TRBV28 to TRBJ2-7, with TRBD2 as a possible D gene (5 bases). V was trimmed by 6 bases and J by 9 bases, leaving 18 bases between them. The germline gives CDR1 MDHEN, CDR2 SYDVKM. This CDR3 has 13 residues. The CDR3, as DNA: TGTGCCAGCAGCAAACTCGGACTTACCGGGCAGTACTTC. Protein product: CASSKLGLTGQYF.

The chain carries TRBV5-4 and TRBJ2-3, with a tentative D call TRBD1 (6 bases). CDR3 length: 14 residues. Germline V gene lookup returns CDR1 SGHNT and CDR2 YYREEE (reference sequence). V lost 2 bases and J 5 bases, leaving 12 bases between the germline ends. The CDR3 spells CASSFWGPGDTQYF. CDR3 coding DNA: TGTGCCAGCAGCTTTTGGGGGCCGGGAGATACGCAGTATTTT. Using reference TRBV5-4 and TRBJ2-3 for the parts outside the CDR3, the full variable domain is ETGVTQSPTHLIKTRGQQVTLRCSSQSGHNTVSWYQQALGQGPQFIFQYYREEENGRGNFPPRFSGLQFPNYSSELNVNALELDDSALYLCASSFWGPGDTQYFGPGTRLTVL.